The clone carrying this T cell receptor beta chain was counted only a few times. Its antigen is undetermined. This CDR3 has 14 amino acids. V lost 7 bases, J lost 7 bases, and 16 bases lay in between. In germline, CDR1 is KGHDR, CDR2 SFDVKD. One entry per CDR3 protein results from TCRdb running MiXCR on the 5' RACE reads. The profile shows hundreds of thousands of distinct CDR3 sequences, 6% to 8% of them singletons. The data were obtained in a study of identical twins. Regarding the study as a whole: Twins shared beta out-of-frame sequences in excess, but this excess was weaker. The presence of invariant MAIT and iNKT cells could partly confound analyses of zero-insertion sequences. Within cord blood, abundant beta clonotypes carried fewer insertions, but memory repertoires showed no such trend.

These same records also appear under a second study, on yellow fever vaccine responses in identical twins.

Sequenced material: CD8+ T cells sorted from blood. The gene calls are TRBV24-1 and TRBJ2-1; TRBD2 is a possible D gene (6 bases). This receptor was taken from a woman between 18 and 29 years old in good health. The CDR3 nucleotides are TGTGCCACCAGCGGGGGTTCTTTCAGTAATGAGCAGTTCTTC. Protein sequence: CATSGGSFSNEQFF.